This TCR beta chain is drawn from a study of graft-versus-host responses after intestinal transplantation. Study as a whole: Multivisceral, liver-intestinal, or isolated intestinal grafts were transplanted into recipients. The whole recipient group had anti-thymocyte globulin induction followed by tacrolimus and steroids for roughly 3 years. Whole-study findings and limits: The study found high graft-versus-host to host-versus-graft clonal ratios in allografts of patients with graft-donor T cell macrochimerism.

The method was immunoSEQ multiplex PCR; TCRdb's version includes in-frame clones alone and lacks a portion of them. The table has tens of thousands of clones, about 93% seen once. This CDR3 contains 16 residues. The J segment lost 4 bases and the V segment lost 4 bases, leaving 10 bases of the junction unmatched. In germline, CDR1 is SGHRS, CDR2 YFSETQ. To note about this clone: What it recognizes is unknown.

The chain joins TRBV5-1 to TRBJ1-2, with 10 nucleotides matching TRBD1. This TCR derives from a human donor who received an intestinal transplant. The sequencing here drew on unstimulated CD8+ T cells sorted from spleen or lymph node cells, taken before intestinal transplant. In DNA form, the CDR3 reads TGCGCCAGCAGCAGTAGACAGGGGGCGGTTGGCTATGGCTACACCTTC. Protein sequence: CASSSRQGAVGYGYTF.